These T cell receptor beta chains were read from a single sample in a study of beta chain features in type 1 diabetes. Only in-frame clones appear in the TCRdb table, and some are missing; sequencing was by immunoSEQ multiplex PCR. The sample has around 150,000 clones, 6.9% seen once. Material for sequencing was central memory CD4+ T cells from blood. These receptors were collected from a woman in her 30s in good health. Each CDR3 is given with its conserved first and last residue. The D gene is left open where the match is weak. Some rows mark clone size as missing; the rest say once, few, many or name a class of expanded clone.

v_call	cdr3_length	j_call	d_call	clone_size	cdr3_nt	cdr3_aa
TRBV18	16	TRBJ2-5	TRBD1	-	TGTGCCAGCTCACCCCGAGAGGGGGCGGCTCGAGAGACCCAGTACTTC	CASSPREGAARETQYF
TRBV5-6	15	TRBJ1-5	-	-	TGTGCCAGCAGCTTGTTGGCCAGCGGGGCTCAGCCCCAGCATTTT	CASSLLASGAQPQHF
TRBV7-2	15	TRBJ2-5	TRBD2	-	TGTGCCAGCAGCCGGTACGCGGGAGTTCAAGAGACCCAGTACTTC	CASSRYAGVQETQYF
TRBV7-9	19	TRBJ2-7	TRBD2	few	TGTGCCAGCAGCTTCCTGACTAGCGGGAGGGCTCTGAACTCCTACGAGCAGTACTTC	CASSFLTSGRALNSYEQYF
TRBV4-2	15	TRBJ2-3	TRBD2	-	TGTGCCAGCAGCGGACTAGCGGGAGGGCCCGATACGCAGTATTTT	CASSGLAGGPDTQYF
TRBV10-3	16	TRBJ2-3	TRBD2	few	TGTGCCATCAGCTCCCTAGCGGGAGTAGGCGTAGATACGCAGTATTTT	CAISSLAGVGVDTQYF
TRBV28	14	TRBJ2-6	-	once	TGTGCCAGCAGGGGGGCCTCTGGGGCCAACGTCCTGACTTTC	CASRGASGANVLTF
TRBV5-1	14	TRBJ2-5	TRBD2	-	TGCGCCAGCAGCCTCGGTGGGACGGCGGGGGAGCAGTACTTC	CASSLGGTAGEQYF
TRBV6-6	12	TRBJ1-2	-	-	TGTGCCAGCAGTTGGACAAGCTATGGCTACACCTTC	CASSWTSYGYTF
TRBV28	11	TRBJ2-5	-	many	TGTGCCAGCGCCTATATGAAGACCCAGTACTTC	CASAYMKTQYF